A single sample gave rise to the 15 T cell receptor beta chains below, sequenced in a study of cytotoxic CD8 clonotypes in ibrutinib-treated CLL (dated by TCRdb to 2020 to 2023). The method was the immunoSEQ multiplex PCR assay. The clones in this table, taken by TCRdb from immuneACCESS, are in-frame only. Not every clone is retained; where verified, under half of the shortfall comes from an unresolved V gene, and the cause of the rest is unknown. Present in this sample are roughly 200,000 clones, 75% to 80% of which were seen just once. About 10% of the sample rests with the top ten. Per the publication, the time point label means: eleven to twelve months on ibrutinib. The starting material was PBMCs, obtained after 12 months of ibrutinib treatment. These receptors were obtained from a human donor with chronic lymphocytic leukemia.

This CDR3 reads CASSRAGGMDGTQYF. The CDR3 DNA reads as TGTGCCAGCAGTAGAGCGGGGGGGATGGATGGGACCCAGTACTTC. The chain employs TRBV2 and TRBJ2-5, with 10 bases fitting TRBD2. J gave up 7 bases and V 5 bases, and 10 bases lay outside the gene matches. The CDR3 totals 15 residues. CDR1 and CDR2 (germline): SNHLY, FYNNEI. The whole variable domain, remainder taken from reference TRBV2 and TRBJ2-5, is EPEVTQTPSHQVTQMGQEVILRCVPISNHLYFYWYRQILGQKVEFLVSFYNNEISEKSEIFDDQFSVERPDGSNFTLKIRSTKLEDSAMYFCASSRAGGMDGTQYFGPGTRLLVL.

To note about this clone: Other DNA variants within this sample encode the same CDR3. The V and J genes are TRBV4-1 and TRBJ1-3, with 9 bases fitting TRBD1. The CDR3 runs 15 residues. CDR1 is MGHRA and CDR2 is YSYEKL in the germline V gene. Trimming cost V 1 base and J 4 bases; bases outside gene matches: 2. The CDR3 reads CASSQGQGGGNTIYF. CDR3 in DNA: TGCGCCAGCAGCCAAGGACAGGGGGGGGGAAACACCATATATTTT.

The J gene is TRBJ1-2, the V gene TRBV7-8, with a tentative D call TRBD1 (6 bases). The length of the CDR3 is 13 residues. The V gene lost 10 bases and the J gene lost 4 bases, with 16 bases spanning the gap. Per germline, CDR1 SGHVS and CDR2 FQNEAQ. The CDR3 spells CAIQPDSIYGYTF. CDR3 nucleotide sequence: TGTGCCATCCAACCGGACAGCATCTATGGCTACACCTTC.

The chain links TRBV7-8 to TRBJ1-2; unclear D gene. The CDR3 length is 11 residues. Germline V gene data show CDR1 as SGHVS and CDR2 as FQNEAQ. CDR3 sequence: CPHRPVHGYTF. Written as DNA, the CDR3 is TGTCCACACCGCCCAGTCCATGGCTACACCTTC.

V and J are TRBV28 and TRBJ1-5; 9 nucleotides align to TRBD1. Germline CDR1 is MDHEN and CDR2 is SYDVKM. J gave up 2 bases and V 3 bases, and 2 bases lay outside the gene matches. The CDR3 length is 15 residues. The CDR3, as DNA: TGTGCCAGCAGTTTTCGACAGGGGGGCAATCAGCCCCAGCATTTT. This sequence encodes CASSFRQGGNQPQHF. Supplemented by reference TRBV28 and TRBJ1-5, the full variable domain reads DVKVTQSSRYLVKRTGEKVFLECVQDMDHENMFWYRQDPGLGLRLIYFSYDVKMKEKGDIPEGYSVSREKKERFSLILESASTNQTSMYLCASSFRQGGNQPQHFGDGTRLSIL.

This sequence joins TRBV28 and TRBJ1-1; unclear D gene. The germline V gene encodes CDR1 MDHEN and CDR2 SYDVKM. This CDR3 spans 12 amino acids. Deletions cut 5 bases from V and 2 bases from J, with 6 bases between. CDR3 bases: TGTGCCAGCAGTGAACAAAACACTGAAGCTTTCTTT. Protein product: CASSEQNTEAFF.

The CDR3 protein is CASSGDRGANTEAFF. The CDR3 region has the DNA TGTGCCAGCAGTGGGGACAGGGGGGCGAACACTGAAGCTTTCTTT. The chain couples TRBV6-1 to TRBJ1-1; 11 positions agree with TRBD1. The CDR3 has 15 residues. CDR1 and CDR2 (germline): MNHNS, SASEGT. V lost 4 bases, J lost 1 base, and 2 bases stayed unmatched.

The genes are TRBV30 and TRBJ1-2; D may be TRBD1 (5 bases). Germline V gene sequence: CDR1 GTSNPN, CDR2 SVGIG (reference sequence). Trimming took off 0 bases at V and 4 bases at J, with 12 bases between the two ends. The CDR3 extends over 14 amino acids. CDR3 protein: CAWSVETASYGYTF. The CDR3 DNA is TGTGCCTGGAGTGTCGAGACAGCTAGCTATGGCTACACCTTC.

This chain links TRBV6-1 with TRBJ1-2; D ambiguous. Germline assignment: CDR1 MNHNS and CDR2 SASEGT. Trimming removed 4 bases at V and 0 bases at J, with 6 bases between. CDR3 size: 13 residues. DNA for the CDR3: TGTGCCAGCAGTGGTCAGACTAACTATGGCTACACCTTC. This gives the protein CASSGQTNYGYTF.

The chain couples TRBV9 to TRBJ2-7, with D perhaps given as TRBD1 or TRBD2 (6 bases each). Germline V lookup: CDR1 SGDLS, CDR2 YYNGEE. This CDR3 comprises 14 residues. V was cut by 3 bases and J by 3 bases, with 13 bases left in between. The CDR3 DNA reads TGTGCCAGCAGCGAGGGGGGACACCTCTACGAGCAGTACTTC. Translated, it gives CASSEGGHLYEQYF.

J is TRBJ2-3 and V is TRBV27, with 11 bases that match TRBD2. Germline lookup yields CDR1 MNHEY and CDR2 SMNVEV (reference sequence). The ends lost 4 bases at V and 14 bases at J; junction bases unmatched: 5. This CDR3 is 12 amino acids long. The CDR3 protein is CASSYSGGEPYF. The CDR3, as DNA: TGTGCCAGCAGTTATAGCGGGGGGGAGCCGTATTTT.

This clone has more than one count but fewer than ten. The sample has other DNA sequences that encode this CDR3 too. The chain carries TRBV6-4 and TRBJ1-2; the D gene is possibly TRBD1 (5 bases). CDR3 size: 11 residues. Trimming removed 4 bases from V and 5 bases from J, with 5 bases in between. CDR1 is MRHNA, CDR2 SNTAGT, per germline. The CDR3 DNA sequence: TGTGCCAGCAGTGGGGGGTATGGCTACACCTTC. Translating it yields CASSGGYGYTF.

The V and J genes are TRBV5-1 and TRBJ2-3, with D tentatively TRBD1 (6 bases). V was pared by 2 bases and J by 3 bases, with 10 bases between. This CDR3 is built from 14 residues. The germline V gene has CDR1 SGHRS and CDR2 YFSETQ. CDR3 nucleotides: TGCGCCAGCAGCTTTTCACAGGGAACAGATACGCAGTATTTT. Its translation: CASSFSQGTDTQYF.

The chain couples TRBV4-1 to TRBJ2-3; possible D gene TRBD2, 7 bases. The ends were cut back, 0 bases at V and 4 bases at J, with 20 bases in the middle. This CDR3 is 18 amino acids long. Germline V lookup: CDR1 MGHRA, CDR2 YSYEKL. The chain's CDR3 is CASSQDPSLRGGADTQYF. The CDR3 nucleotides are TGCGCCAGCAGCCAAGATCCCTCCCTCAGAGGGGGGGCAGATACGCAGTATTTT.

This clone was detected only a few times. This chain joins TRBV9 and TRBJ2-1, with D perhaps assigned TRBD1 or TRBD2 (6 bases each). Trimming shortened V by 4 bases and J by 6 bases, and 20 bases separated the two germline ends. The CDR3 runs to 16 residues. Germline lookup yields CDR1 SGDLS and CDR2 YYNGEE. The CDR3 sequence is CASSPSGAGSLNEQFF. The CDR3, as DNA: TGTGCCAGCAGCCCCTCGGGGGCAGGCAGTCTCAATGAGCAGTTCTTC.